These 10 T cell receptor beta chains share one sample of origin, sequenced in a study of molecular identifiers for immune sequencing clone quantification. TCRdb fed the PCR reads into MiXCR, producing one record per CDR3 protein. The sample carries some 320,000 distinct CDR3 sequences, around 21% recorded once. The sequenced material came from naive CD8+ T cells from blood, with Jurkat cell RNA spiked in. Subset here: FACS-sorted CD8+CD4-CCR7+CD45RA+ naive T cells. The receptors shown here come from a human donor in good health. Some libraries in this study had Jurkat cell RNA spiked in.

In its sample, this clonotype was seen a few times. Given a much more abundant clone one base away, this may be a read error. The chain has TRBV7-9 and TRBJ2-7, with a tentative D call TRBD1 (5 bases). Germline V lookup: CDR1 SEHNR, CDR2 FQNEAQ (reference sequence). V was trimmed by 0 bases and J by 6 bases, leaving 12 bases between them. CDR3 length: 14 amino acids. For the CDR3, the DNA is TGTGCCAGCAGCTTAGCCGCGCAGGGTATCGAGCAGTACTTC. The encoded protein is CASSLAAQGIEQYF.

A note on this clonotype: Because it lacks the conserved phenylalanine or tryptophan at the end, this CDR3 is likely a read error. The rearrangement links TRBV10-3 to TRBJ1-2, with D hard to call. The length of the CDR3 is 15 residues. Between the trimmed V and J ends, which lost 3 bases and 5 bases, there was a span of 16 bases. Germline CDR1 is ENHRY and CDR2 is SYGVKD. The CDR3 coding sequence is TGTGCCATCAGTGAATCATTAACAGACGTATATGGCTACACCATC. Amino acids: CAISESLTDVYGYTI.

The table lists this clonotype with a few counts. The V and J genes are TRBV27 and TRBJ2-7, with D perhaps given as TRBD1 or TRBD2 (5 bases each). The V end lost 8 bases, the J end lost 7 bases, and 15 bases lay between the germline ends. The CDR3 is 12 residues long. Germline V gives CDR1 MNHEY, CDR2 SMNVEV (reference sequence). CDR3 loop: CASGTPSGEQYF. The CDR3 DNA is TGTGCCAGCGGGACCCCTTCAGGGGAGCAGTACTTC.

As regards this clonotype: The conserved final phenylalanine or tryptophan is absent from the CDR3, which likely points to a read error. This chain connects TRBV4-3 to TRBJ2-3, with 15 bases lining up with TRBD2. The V gene's germline CDR1 is LGHNA and CDR2 YSLEER. CDR3 length equals 17 residues. With 4 bases clipped from V and 7 bases from J, the junction kept 9 bases outside the gene matches. CDR3 nucleotide sequence: TGCGCCAGCAGCCGGACGCCGGGACTAGCGGGAGGTAATACGCAGTATTCT. The encoded protein is CASSRTPGLAGGNTQYS.

This clonotype was found many times. V gene TRBV13 combines with J gene TRBJ2-2; tentative D call: TRBD2 (6 bases). This CDR3 has 14 amino acids. Trimming shortened V by 4 bases and J by 4 bases, and 10 bases separated the two germline ends. Germline CDR1 and CDR2: PRHDT and FYEKMQ (reference sequence). The CDR3 DNA sequence: TGTGCCAGCAGCTCGCGACTAGGCACCGGGGAGCTGTTTTTT. This encodes CASSSRLGTGELFF.

Details on this clonotype: A much larger clonotype is one base distant, so this may be a read error. The chain employs TRBV28 and TRBJ1-1, with D maybe TRBD1 (6 bases). The CDR3 is 14 residues long. Trimming removed 4 bases from V and 7 bases from J, with 16 bases in between. Germline V gene data show CDR1 as MDHEN and CDR2 as SYDVKM. CDR3 region: CASSSRTGLIEAFF. The CDR3 region has the DNA TGTGCCAGCAGTTCAAGAACAGGGCTTATTGAAGCTTTCTTT.

This clonotype has a count of ten or more. This chain links TRBV7-9 with TRBJ1-4; D gene uncertain. V was pared by 1 base and J by 6 bases, with 3 bases between. Germline CDR1 SEHNR, CDR2 FQNEAQ (reference sequence). This CDR3 has 12 residues. Here the CDR3 reads CASSLGDEKLFF. The CDR3 nucleotides are TGTGCCAGCAGCTTAGGGGATGAAAAACTGTTTTTT.

The chain links TRBV3-1 to TRBJ2-5; 7 nucleotides align to TRBD2. The trim removed 5 bases at V and 0 bases at J, leaving 6 bases unmatched. This CDR3 is built from 15 residues. Germline CDR1 and CDR2: LGHDT and YNNKEL (reference sequence). This CDR3 reads CASSSTGTNQETQYF. The CDR3 region has the DNA TGTGCCAGCAGCTCCACCGGGACTAACCAAGAGACCCAGTACTTC.

This clonotype was recorded many times. The chain recombines TRBV30 with TRBJ1-3; perhaps TRBD1 as D (5 bases). CDR1 is GTSNPN and CDR2 is SVGIG in the germline V gene (reference sequence). V gave up 0 bases and J gave up 3 bases, with 18 bases separating them. This CDR3 region has 17 residues. CDR3 DNA sequence: TGTGCCTGGAGTGTATCCTGGTTCAGGGAGAGTGGAAACACCATATATTTT. Its protein is CAWSVSWFRESGNTIYF. Full variable domain (missing parts from reference TRBV30 and TRBJ1-3): SQTIHQWPATLVQPVGSPLSLECTVEGTSNPNLYWYRQAAGRGLQLLFYSVGIGQISSEVPQNLSASRPQDRQFILSSKKLLLSDSGFYLCAWSVSWFRESGNTIYFGEGSWLTVV.

On this clonotype: A clone one base away is much larger, so this may be a read error. This chain uses TRBV7-9 with TRBJ1-6; D is perhaps TRBD1 (5 bases). Germline assignment: CDR1 SEHNR and CDR2 FQNEAQ (reference sequence). The CDR3 spans 14 residues. Written as DNA, the CDR3 is TGTGCCAGCAGCCAGGGACGGATGAATTTACCCCTCCACTTT. Its protein product is CASSQGRMNLPLHF. Combining the CDR3 with reference TRBV7-9 and TRBJ1-6 gives the whole variable domain DTGVSQNPRHKITKRGQNVTFRCDPISEHNRLYWYRQTLGQGPEFLTYFQNEAQLEKSRLLSDRFSAERPKGSFSTLEIQRTEQGDSAMYLCASSQGRMNLPLHFGNGTRLTVT.